This entry is about one T cell receptor beta chain. This receptor's antigen is unknown. Per-base qualities were not stored, and no clone one base away is much larger. The data belong to a study of PD-1 blockade in classical Hodgkin lymphoma (dated by TCRdb to about 2020). Study-level background: Nivolumab dosing was 3 mg/kg intravenously every 2 weeks, continuing until either disease progression or unacceptable toxicity. A peripheral blood immune signature of response to PD-1 blockade in classical Hodgkin lymphoma was defined using TCR beta sequencing and CyTOF. The paper's findings and limits, for the study overall: Trial patients with a complete response had baseline diversity similar to that of newly diagnosed patients, while partial responders and progressors had significantly lower diversity. A significant rise by C4D1 was seen in CD4+ but not CD8+ TCR diversity (p=0.0027 vs p=0.16), with the rise being most apparent in complete responders (p=0.02). The study was restricted to a single clinical trial cohort, and the causes of repertoire differences, possibly disease activity or prior therapy, were left undefined. Lower diversity was observed in patients in whom nivolumab was started less than 1 year after ASCT, and these patients were excluded from later analyses so that confounding by immune reconstitution would be avoided. Baseline TCR diversity was reported to be lower in newly diagnosed patients than in healthy donors, and even lower in relapsed/refractory patients.

The Qiagen DNeasy kit was used to extract genomic DNA from unsorted PBMCs and from the negatively selected CD4+ and CD8+ fractions. TCR beta CDR3 regions were amplified by immunoSEQ multiplex PCR using primers annealing to V and J segments. Amplification bias was minimized using a synthetic immune receptor repertoire, and residual bias was removed computationally after sequencing. Turning to the authors' computational methods: Repertoire diversity was quantified as the Shannon entropy index using custom Python scripts. Unsorted, CD4+ and CD8+ repertoires were examined separately, except in combined analyses, for which CD4+ and CD8+ sequences were merged in silico. A clone counted as expanded when the clone's frequency after treatment rose at least 2-fold relative to C1D1, and clones undetected at baseline were given a pseudocount of 0.5. Singleton clones were defined as clones with 0 or 1 copy at C1D1, and non-singleton clones were defined as clones with 2 or more copies. Clones expanded in unsorted samples were labelled as CD4+, CD8+ or unknown by matching protein sequences in sorted samples from the same patient. Wilcoxon tests on paired samples were used to test changes in diversity from C1D1 to C4D1. The source is immuneACCESS, and TCRdb retained only in-frame sequences with V and J called. Part of the clones is not carried over; for the studies checked, unresolved V genes explain less than half of this, and the remainder is unexplained. The V and J calls and clone size were taken over from that table, and D and trimming were inferred from the DNA. Present in this sample are fewer than 35,000 clones, over 75% of which were seen just once. The ten biggest clones cover about 18% of the sample.

The time point label on this specimen signifies: cycle 4 day 1 (C4D1), after 6 weeks of nivolumab. Relapse after autologous stem cell transplantation had occurred in all trial patients, and cohorts A, B and C were distinguished by prior brentuximab vedotin exposure. The trial cohort comprised some 60 patients with relapsed/refractory classical Hodgkin lymphoma whose best overall responses were complete response, partial response or progressive disease. Single-agent nivolumab was administered to trial patients in the multi-cohort phase II CheckMate 205 trial. An independent review committee assessed best overall response using the 2007 International Working Group response criteria. Trial PBMCs were collected immediately before nivolumab initiation (C1D1) and during therapy at cycle 2 day 1 and cycle 4 day 1. After peripheral blood was drawn into 8 mL Vacutainer Cell Preparation Tubes, PBMCs were isolated by centrifugation and then cryopreserved.

This receptor was identified in a human donor with classical Hodgkin lymphoma. The sample in question was peripheral blood mononuclear cells (PBMCs), obtained before the fourth cycle of nivolumab.

In nucleotide form, the sequence is TGCGCCAGCAGCCTGACAGGGGGCGGTGATGTAGCTTTCTTT. Translation gives CASSLTGGGDVAFF. The chain is encoded by TRBV4-1 joined to TRBJ1-1, and 10 junction bases match TRBD1. Relative to germline, V is missing 4 bases and J is missing 10 bases, with 9 bases of the junction outside any gene match. The germline V gene gives CDR1 as MGHRA and CDR2 as YSYEKL. Its CDR3 holds 14 amino acids, cysteine through phenylalanine. Only the CDR3 region is kept as DNA, spanning 42 bases read in frame from base 1.